This TCR beta chain derives from a study of blood T cell repertoires in COVID-19. For the study at large: The samples span acute and convalescent COVID-19 from the United States, Italy and Spain.

Individuals drawn from 20 to 30 US areas were roughly 18 to 95 years old. Two negative PCRs, clearance, or symptom resolution had been documented for recovered Cohort 3 donors. The CDR3 extends over 15 amino acids. Trimming left V 3 bases short and J 4 bases short, with 16 bases between. Germline V gene data show CDR1 as LNHDA and CDR2 as SQIVND (reference sequence). Study processing details: Reference gene primers were amplified, and this amplification served to estimate nucleated cell counts. Method: immunoSEQ multiplex PCR; TCRdb's copy keeps in-frame clones and lacks some. That table supplies the V and J calls and clone size; D and trimming were determined from the DNA. Seen here are about 250,000 clones, more than 80% observed once, and the top ten hold over 2%.

The sample was PBMCs or T cells enriched from blood (not recorded which). This clonotype was sampled from a woman aged 18-29 years who had recovered from COVID-19. The chain uses TRBV19 and TRBJ2-7; D is possibly TRBD2 (6 bases). The chain's CDR3 is CASSIVGDFSYEQYF. The DNA for the CDR3 is TGTGCCAGTAGTATTGTGGGGGACTTCTCATACGAGCAGTACTTC.